This T cell receptor beta chain is from a study of blood T cell repertoires in COVID-19. CDR1 and CDR2 (germline): SGHDT, YYEEEE. The CDR3 is 14 amino acids. The V gene end was trimmed by 5 bases and the J gene end by 2 bases; junction bases not matched to a gene: 7. This clone was seen a single time. Sequencing was performed with immunoSEQ multiplex PCR; in TCRdb, only in-frame clones are kept and a portion is missing. The sample has roughly 380,000 clones, around nine tenths seen once. Grouping used clinical history reported by participants in a survey and questionnaire. V is TRBV5-6 and J is TRBJ2-7; 7 nucleotides line up with TRBD2. Sequenced input: PBMCs or T cells enriched from blood (not recorded which). The TCR originated in a woman younger than 45 who had been exposed to COVID-19. CDR3 nucleotide sequence: TGTGCCAGCAGTTCGGGACTAAATGCCTACGAGCAGTACTTC. Amino acid sequence: CASSSGLNAYEQYF. The complete variable domain, with remaining parts taken from reference TRBV5-6 and TRBJ2-7, reads DAGVTQSPTHLIKTRGQQVTLRCSPKSGHDTVSWYQQALGQGPQFIFQYYEEEERQRGNFPDRFSGHQFPNYSSELNVNALLLGDSALYLCASSSGLNAYEQYFGPGTRLTVT.